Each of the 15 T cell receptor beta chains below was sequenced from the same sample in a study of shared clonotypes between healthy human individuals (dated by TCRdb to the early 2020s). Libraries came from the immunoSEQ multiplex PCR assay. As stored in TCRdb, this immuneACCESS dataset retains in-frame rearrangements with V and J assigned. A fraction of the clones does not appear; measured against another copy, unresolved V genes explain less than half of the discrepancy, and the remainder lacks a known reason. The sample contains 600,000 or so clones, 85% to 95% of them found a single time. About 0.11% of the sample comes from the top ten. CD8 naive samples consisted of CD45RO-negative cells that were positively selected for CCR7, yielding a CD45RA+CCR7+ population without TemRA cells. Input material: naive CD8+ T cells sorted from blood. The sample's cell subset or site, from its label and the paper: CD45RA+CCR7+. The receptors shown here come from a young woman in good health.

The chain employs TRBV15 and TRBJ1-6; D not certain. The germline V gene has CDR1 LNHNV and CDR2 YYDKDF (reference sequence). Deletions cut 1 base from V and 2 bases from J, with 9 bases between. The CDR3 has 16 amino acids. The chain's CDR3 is CATSRGADTYNSPLHF. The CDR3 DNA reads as TGTGCCACCAGCAGAGGAGCCGACACCTATAATTCACCCCTCCACTTT.

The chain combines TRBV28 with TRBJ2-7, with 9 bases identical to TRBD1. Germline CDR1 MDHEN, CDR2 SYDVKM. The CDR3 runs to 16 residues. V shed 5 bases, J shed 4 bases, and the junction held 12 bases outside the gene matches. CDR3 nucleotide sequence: TGTGCCAGCAGTCCCCGGACAGGGGACGACCTTTACGAGCAGTACTTC. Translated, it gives CASSPRTGDDLYEQYF.

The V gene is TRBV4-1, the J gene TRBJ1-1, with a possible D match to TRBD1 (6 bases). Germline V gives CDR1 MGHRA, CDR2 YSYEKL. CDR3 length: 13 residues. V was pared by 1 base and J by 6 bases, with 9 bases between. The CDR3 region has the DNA TGCGCCAGCAGCCAAGTTGGGGGCCCTGAAGCTTTCTTT. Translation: CASSQVGGPEAFF.

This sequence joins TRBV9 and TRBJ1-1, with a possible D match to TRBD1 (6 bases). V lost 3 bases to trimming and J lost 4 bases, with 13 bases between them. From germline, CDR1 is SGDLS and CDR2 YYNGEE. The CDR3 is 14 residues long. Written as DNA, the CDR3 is TGTGCCAGCAGCGAGGGACACGAGGGCACTGAAGCTTTCTTT. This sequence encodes CASSEGHEGTEAFF.

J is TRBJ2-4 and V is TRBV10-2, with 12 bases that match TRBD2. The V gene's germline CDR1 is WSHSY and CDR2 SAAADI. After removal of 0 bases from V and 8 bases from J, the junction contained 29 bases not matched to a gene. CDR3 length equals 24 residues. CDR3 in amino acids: CASSESRDSQGLAGGPGKVYIQYF. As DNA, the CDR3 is TGCGCCAGCAGTGAGTCGAGGGACAGTCAGGGGCTAGCGGGAGGGCCGGGAAAGGTATACATTCAGTACTTC.

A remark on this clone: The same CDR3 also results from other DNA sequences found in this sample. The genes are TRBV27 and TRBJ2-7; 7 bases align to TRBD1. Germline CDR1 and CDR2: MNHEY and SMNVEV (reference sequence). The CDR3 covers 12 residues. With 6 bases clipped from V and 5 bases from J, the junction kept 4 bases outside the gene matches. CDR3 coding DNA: TGTGCCAGCAGAACAGGGGTCAACGAGCAGTACTTC. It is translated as CASRTGVNEQYF.

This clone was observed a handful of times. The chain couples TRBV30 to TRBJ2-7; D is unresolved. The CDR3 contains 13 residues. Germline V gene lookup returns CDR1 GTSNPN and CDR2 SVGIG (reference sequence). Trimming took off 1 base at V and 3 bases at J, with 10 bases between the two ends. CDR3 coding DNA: TGTGCCTGGAGTGCCCCGTCGGACTACGAGCAGTACTTC. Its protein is CAWSAPSDYEQYF.

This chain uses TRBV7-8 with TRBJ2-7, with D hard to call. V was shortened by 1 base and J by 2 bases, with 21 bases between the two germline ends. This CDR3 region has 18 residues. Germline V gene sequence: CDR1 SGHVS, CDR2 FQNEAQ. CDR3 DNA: TGTGCCAGCAGCTTAGACTTCGTCAGTAGAGCAAGCCCCTACGAGCAGTACTTC. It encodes CASSLDFVSRASPYEQYF.

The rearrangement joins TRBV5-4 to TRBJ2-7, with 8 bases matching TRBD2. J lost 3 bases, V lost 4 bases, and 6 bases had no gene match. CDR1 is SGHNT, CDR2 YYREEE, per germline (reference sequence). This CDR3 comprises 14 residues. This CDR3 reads CASSLTGTSYEQYF. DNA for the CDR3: TGTGCCAGCAGCCTTACTGGGACTAGCTACGAGCAGTACTTC.

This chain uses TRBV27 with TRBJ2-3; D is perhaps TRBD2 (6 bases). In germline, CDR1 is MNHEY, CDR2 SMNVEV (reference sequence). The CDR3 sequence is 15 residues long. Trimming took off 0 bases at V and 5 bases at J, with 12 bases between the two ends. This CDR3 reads CASSLSEGRIDTQYF. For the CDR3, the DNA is TGTGCCAGCAGTTTATCGGAGGGCCGTATAGATACGCAGTATTTT.

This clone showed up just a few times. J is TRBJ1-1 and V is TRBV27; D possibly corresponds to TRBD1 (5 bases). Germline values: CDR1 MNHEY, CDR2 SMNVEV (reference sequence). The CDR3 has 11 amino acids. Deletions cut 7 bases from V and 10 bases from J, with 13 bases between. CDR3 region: CASIARARAFF. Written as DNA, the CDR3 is TGTGCCAGCATTGCCAGGGCGCGAGCTTTCTTT.

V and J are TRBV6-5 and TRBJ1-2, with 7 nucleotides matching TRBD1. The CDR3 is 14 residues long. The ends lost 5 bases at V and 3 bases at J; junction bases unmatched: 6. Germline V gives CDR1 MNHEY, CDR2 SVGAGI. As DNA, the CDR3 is TGTGCCAGCAGTCCTCGGACAGGAGACTATGGCTACACCTTC. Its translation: CASSPRTGDYGYTF.

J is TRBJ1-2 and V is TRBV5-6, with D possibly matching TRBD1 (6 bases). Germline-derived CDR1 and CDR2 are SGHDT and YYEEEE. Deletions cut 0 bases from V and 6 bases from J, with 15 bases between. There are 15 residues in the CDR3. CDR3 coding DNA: TGTGCCAGCAGCTTGGGTCCAACAGGGATGAATGGCTACACCTTC. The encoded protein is CASSLGPTGMNGYTF.

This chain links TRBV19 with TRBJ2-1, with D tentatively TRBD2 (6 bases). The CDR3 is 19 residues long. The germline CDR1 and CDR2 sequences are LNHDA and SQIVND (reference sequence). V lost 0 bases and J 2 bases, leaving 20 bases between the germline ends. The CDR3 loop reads CASSIDGSSGGGTYNEQFF. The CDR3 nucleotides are TGTGCCAGTAGTATAGATGGGAGTAGCGGAGGCGGAACCTACAATGAGCAGTTCTTC.

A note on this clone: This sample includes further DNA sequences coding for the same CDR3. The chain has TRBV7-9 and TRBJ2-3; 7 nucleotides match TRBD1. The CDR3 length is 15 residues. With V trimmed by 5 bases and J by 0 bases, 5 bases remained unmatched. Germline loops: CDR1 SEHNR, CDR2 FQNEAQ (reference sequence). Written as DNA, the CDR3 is TGTGCCAGCAGCCCAAGGGACAGAAGCACAGATACGCAGTATTTT. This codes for CASSPRDRSTDTQYF. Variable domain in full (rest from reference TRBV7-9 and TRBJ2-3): DTGVSQNPRHKITKRGQNVTFRCDPISEHNRLYWYRQTLGQGPEFLTYFQNEAQLEKSRLLSDRFSAERPKGSFSTLEIQRTEQGDSAMYLCASSPRDRSTDTQYFGPGTRLTVL.